These T cell receptor beta chains were read from a single sample in a study of cytomegalovirus exposure and HLA in healthy donors. Sequencing used immunoSEQ multiplex PCR; TCRdb keeps in-frame clones, though not all of them. The sample shows roughly 98,000 clones, about three quarters of them seen only once. Specimen: PBMCs. These receptors all come from a man in his forties in good health and CMV-seronegative. Both conserved end residues are part of each CDR3. D genes are given only for firm matches. Clone size is not always given. Where it is, it says once, few, many or a class for expanded clones.

>TRBJ1-3|-|-|TRBV7-9|19
TGTGCCAGCAGCTTAGCGCCTCTATTCGGCGGAGACTCTGGAAACACCATATATTTT
CASSLAPLFGGDSGNTIYF
>TRBJ1-5|TRBD1|-|TRBV6-7|15
TGTGCCAGCAGTTACCCACAGGGGTCAGATCAGCCCCAGCATTTT
CASSYPQGSDQPQHF
>TRBJ2-1|TRBD2|-|TRBV5-4|17
TGTGCCAGCAGCCCCCCTCTAGCGGGGGGGCTCAACAATGAGCAGTTCTTC
CASSPPLAGGLNNEQFF
>TRBJ2-2|-|-|TRBV5-1|15
TGCGCCAGCAGCGGTGGACAGATCTACACCGGGGAGCTGTTTTTT
CASSGGQIYTGELFF
>TRBJ2-5|TRBD1|few|TRBV29-1|13
TGCAGCGTAAACAGGGGGCCAGGGGAGACCCAGTACTTC
CSVNRGPGETQYF
>TRBJ1-2|-|-|TRBV27|13
TGTGCCAGCAGTCCGGAGGGCTACTATGGCTACACCTTC
CASSPEGYYGYTF
>TRBJ2-1|TRBD1|-|TRBV5-1|15
TGCGCCAGCAGCTTGGGACAGGGCAGGTACAATGAGCAGTTCTTC
CASSLGQGRYNEQFF
>TRBJ1-6|TRBD1|-|TRBV10-3|14
TGTGCCATCAGTGAACGGCAGGGGGATTCACCCCTCCACTTT
CAISERQGDSPLHF
>TRBJ2-6|-|-|TRBV7-9|17
TGTGCCAGCAGCCCACCGTTCAGGTCCTCTGGGGCCAACGTCCTGACTTTC
CASSPPFRSSGANVLTF
>TRBJ1-2|-|-|TRBV4-3|13
TGCGCCAGCAGCGAAGGGCGGGCCTATGGCTACACCTTC
CASSEGRAYGYTF
>TRBJ2-5|TRBD2|-|TRBV9|14
TGTGCCAGCAGCTCCCGGACTAGCGGGGAGACCCAGTACTTC
CASSSRTSGETQYF
>TRBJ2-3|-|-|TRBV5-1|18
TGCGCCAGCAGCTTGGTGGGATTAGGACAGATTAGCACAGATACGCAGTATTTT
CASSLVGLGQISTDTQYF
>TRBJ1-4|-|-|TRBV5-6|14
TGTGCCAGCAGCAGCAGGGTGGCGGATGAAAAACTGTTTTTT
CASSSRVADEKLFF
>TRBJ1-2|-|-|TRBV27|14
TGTGCCAGCAGTCCCGGGACATCGGGCGTGGGCTACACCTTC
CASSPGTSGVGYTF
>TRBJ1-1|TRBD1|-|TRBV6-5|14
TGTGCCAGCAGGCGACAGGGAATGAACACTGAAGCTTTCTTT
CASRRQGMNTEAFF
>TRBJ2-3|TRBD2|-|TRBV5-1|18
TGCGCCAGCAGCTTGGGTCTAGCGGGGGGGCCGGTTGCAGATACGCAGTATTTT
CASSLGLAGGPVADTQYF
>TRBJ2-5|-|-|TRBV7-2|11
TGTGCCAGCAGGGACTTCGAGACCCAGTACTTC
CASRDFETQYF
>TRBJ2-5|TRBD2|-|TRBV6-4|15
TGTGCCAGCAGTGACTCAGCGGGGCCCAGAGAGACCCAGTACTTC
CASSDSAGPRETQYF
>TRBJ1-5|TRBD1|-|TRBV23-1|21
TGCGCCAGCTCCAGTCTTCACAGGGGGGAAGAGACGGTGGATAGCAATCAGCCCCAGCATTTT
CASSSLHRGEETVDSNQPQHF
>TRBJ2-7|TRBD1|-|TRBV9|13
TGTGCCAGCAGCCCCCGGACAGGGGTTGAGCAGTACTTC
CASSPRTGVEQYF
>TRBJ1-3|TRBD1|-|TRBV14|17
TGTGCCAGCAGCCTGCGTCCGGGACAGGGTTCTGGAAACACCATATATTTT
CASSLRPGQGSGNTIYF
>TRBJ1-2|TRBD1|-|TRBV15|13
TGTGCCACCAGCAGACACAGGGGGGAAGGCTACACCTTC
CATSRHRGEGYTF